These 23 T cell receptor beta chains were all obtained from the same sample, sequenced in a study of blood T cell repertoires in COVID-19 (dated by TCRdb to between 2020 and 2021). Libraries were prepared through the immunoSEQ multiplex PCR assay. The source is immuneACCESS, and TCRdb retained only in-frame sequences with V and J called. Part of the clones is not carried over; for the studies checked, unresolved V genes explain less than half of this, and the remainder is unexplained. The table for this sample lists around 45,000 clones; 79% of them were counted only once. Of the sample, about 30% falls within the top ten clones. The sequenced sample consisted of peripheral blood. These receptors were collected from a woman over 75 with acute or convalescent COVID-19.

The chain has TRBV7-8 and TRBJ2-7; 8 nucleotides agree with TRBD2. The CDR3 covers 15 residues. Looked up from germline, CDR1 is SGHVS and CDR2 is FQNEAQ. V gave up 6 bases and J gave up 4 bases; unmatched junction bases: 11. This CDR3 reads CASSYSGAAPYEQYF. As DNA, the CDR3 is TGTGCCAGCAGTTATAGCGGGGCCGCCCCATACGAGCAGTACTTC.

Written as DNA, the CDR3 is TGTGCCAGTACCCGGACAGGGATGGGGCTTAACGAGCAGTACTTC. Its translation is CASTRTGMGLNEQYF. V and J are TRBV5-6 and TRBJ2-7, with 8 bases that match TRBD1. The CDR3 is 15 amino acids. The germline V gene encodes CDR1 SGHDT and CDR2 YYEEEE. The V and J ends lost 8 bases and 5 bases, in that order; junction bases with no gene match: 15.

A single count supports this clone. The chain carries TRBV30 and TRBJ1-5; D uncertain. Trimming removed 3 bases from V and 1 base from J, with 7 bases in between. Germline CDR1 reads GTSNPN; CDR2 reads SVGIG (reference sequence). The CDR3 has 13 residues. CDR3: CAWSAQSNQPQHF. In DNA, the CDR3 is TGTGCCTGGAGCGCACAGAGCAATCAGCCCCAGCATTTT. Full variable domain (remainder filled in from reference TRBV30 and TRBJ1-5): SQTIHQWPATLVQPVGSPLSLECTVEGTSNPNLYWYRQAAGRGLQLLFYSVGIGQISSEVPQNLSASRPQDRQFILSSKKLLLSDSGFYLCAWSAQSNQPQHFGDGTRLSIL.

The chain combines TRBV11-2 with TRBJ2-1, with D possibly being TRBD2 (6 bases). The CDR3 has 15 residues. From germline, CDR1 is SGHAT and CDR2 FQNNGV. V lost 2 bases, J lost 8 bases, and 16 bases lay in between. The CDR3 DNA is TGTGCCAGCAGCTTACTCGGGAGCAATTACGATGAGCAGTTCTTC. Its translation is CASSLLGSNYDEQFF.

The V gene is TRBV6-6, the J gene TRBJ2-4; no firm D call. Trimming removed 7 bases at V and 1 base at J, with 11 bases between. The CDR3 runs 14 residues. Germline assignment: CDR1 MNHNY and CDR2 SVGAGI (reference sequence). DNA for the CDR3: TGTGCCAGCACCCAGGTCCTCGCCAAAAACATTCAGTACTTC. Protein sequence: CASTQVLAKNIQYF.

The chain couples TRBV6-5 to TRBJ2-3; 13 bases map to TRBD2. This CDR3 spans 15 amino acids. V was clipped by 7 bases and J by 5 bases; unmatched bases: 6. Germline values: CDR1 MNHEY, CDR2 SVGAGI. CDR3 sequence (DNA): TGTGCCAGCACCAGACTAGCGGGAGGCGGAGATACGCAGTATTTT. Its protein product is CASTRLAGGGDTQYF.

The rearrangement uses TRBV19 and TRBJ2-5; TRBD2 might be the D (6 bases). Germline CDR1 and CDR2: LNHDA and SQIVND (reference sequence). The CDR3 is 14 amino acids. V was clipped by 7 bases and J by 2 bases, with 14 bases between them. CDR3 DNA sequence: TGTGCCAGTATGGGCCGGGGGTGGCAAGAGACCCAGTACTTC. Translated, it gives CASMGRGWQETQYF.

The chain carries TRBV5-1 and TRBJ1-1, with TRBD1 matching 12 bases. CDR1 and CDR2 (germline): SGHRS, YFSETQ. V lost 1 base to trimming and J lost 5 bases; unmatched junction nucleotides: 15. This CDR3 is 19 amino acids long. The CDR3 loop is CASSLSGKEGQGARTEAFF. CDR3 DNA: TGCGCCAGCAGCTTGAGTGGTAAGGAGGGACAGGGGGCGAGGACTGAAGCTTTCTTT.

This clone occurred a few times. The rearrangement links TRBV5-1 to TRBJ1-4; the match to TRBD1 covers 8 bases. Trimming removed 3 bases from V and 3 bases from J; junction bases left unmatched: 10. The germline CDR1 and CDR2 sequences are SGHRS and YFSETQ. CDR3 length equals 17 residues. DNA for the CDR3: TGCGCCAGCAGCTCTAGCCCGACAGGGGTATCTAATGAAAAACTGTTTTTT. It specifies CASSSSPTGVSNEKLFF.

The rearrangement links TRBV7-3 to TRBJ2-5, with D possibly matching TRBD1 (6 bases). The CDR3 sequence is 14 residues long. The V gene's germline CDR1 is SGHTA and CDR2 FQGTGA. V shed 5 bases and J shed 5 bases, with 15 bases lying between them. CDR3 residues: CASSQEGRGETQYF. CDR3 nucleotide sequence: TGTGCCAGCAGCCAAGAGGGAAGGGGGGAGACCCAGTACTTC.

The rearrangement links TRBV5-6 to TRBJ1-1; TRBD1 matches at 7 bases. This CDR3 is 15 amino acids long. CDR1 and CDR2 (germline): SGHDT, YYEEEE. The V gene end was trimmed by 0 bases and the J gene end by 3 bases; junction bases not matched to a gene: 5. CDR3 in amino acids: CASSLAAGGYTEAFF. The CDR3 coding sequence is TGTGCCAGCAGCTTGGCGGCAGGGGGTTACACTGAAGCTTTCTTT.

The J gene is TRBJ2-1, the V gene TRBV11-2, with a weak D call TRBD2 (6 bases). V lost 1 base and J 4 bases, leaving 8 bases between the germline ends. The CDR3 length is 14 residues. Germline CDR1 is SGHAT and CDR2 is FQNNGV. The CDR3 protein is CASSLAGTYNEQFF. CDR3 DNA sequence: TGTGCCAGCAGCTTAGCCGGGACTTACAATGAGCAGTTCTTC.

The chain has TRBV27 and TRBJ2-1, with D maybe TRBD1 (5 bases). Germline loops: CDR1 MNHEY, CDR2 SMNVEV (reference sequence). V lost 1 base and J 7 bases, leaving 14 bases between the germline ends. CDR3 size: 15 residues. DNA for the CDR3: TGTGCCAGCAGTTTATTAGGCGGCAGGGAAAATGAGCAGTTCTTC. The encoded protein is CASSLLGGRENEQFF.

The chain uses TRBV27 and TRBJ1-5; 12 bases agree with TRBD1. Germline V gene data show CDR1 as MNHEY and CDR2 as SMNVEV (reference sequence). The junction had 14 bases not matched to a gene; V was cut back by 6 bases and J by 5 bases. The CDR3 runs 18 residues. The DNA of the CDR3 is TGTGCCAGCAGCCGAAGACGGGACAGGGGGCACGGGGATCAGCCCCAGCATTTT. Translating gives CASSRRRDRGHGDQPQHF.

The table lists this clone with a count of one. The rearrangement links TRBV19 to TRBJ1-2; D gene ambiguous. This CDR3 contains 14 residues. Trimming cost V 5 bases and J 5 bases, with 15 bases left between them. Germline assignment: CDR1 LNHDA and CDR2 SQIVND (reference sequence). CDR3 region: CASSEWATHYGYTF. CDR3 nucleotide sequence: TGTGCCAGTAGTGAATGGGCGACCCATTATGGCTACACCTTC.

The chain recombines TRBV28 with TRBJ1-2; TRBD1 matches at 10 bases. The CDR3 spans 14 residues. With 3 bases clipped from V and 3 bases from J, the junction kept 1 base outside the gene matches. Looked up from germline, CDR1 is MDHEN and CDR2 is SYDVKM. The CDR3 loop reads CASSLGQGHYGYTF. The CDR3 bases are TGTGCCAGCAGTTTGGGACAGGGGCACTATGGCTACACCTTC.

The CDR3 region has the DNA TGTGCCAGTACCGGACAGGAGAATCAGCCCCAGCATTTT. Protein sequence: CASTGQENQPQHF. This sequence joins TRBV2 and TRBJ1-5; TRBD1 agrees at 7 bases. Germline V CDR1 and CDR2: SNHLY, FYNNEI. Trimming took 9 bases from V and 4 from J; bases not matched to a gene: 6. The CDR3 runs to 13 residues.

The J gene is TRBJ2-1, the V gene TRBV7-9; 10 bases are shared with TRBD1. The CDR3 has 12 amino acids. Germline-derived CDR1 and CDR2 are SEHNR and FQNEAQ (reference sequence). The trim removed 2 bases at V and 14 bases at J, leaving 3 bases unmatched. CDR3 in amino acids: CASSLPGTGEFF. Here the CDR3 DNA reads TGTGCCAGCAGCTTACCAGGGACAGGGGAGTTCTTC.

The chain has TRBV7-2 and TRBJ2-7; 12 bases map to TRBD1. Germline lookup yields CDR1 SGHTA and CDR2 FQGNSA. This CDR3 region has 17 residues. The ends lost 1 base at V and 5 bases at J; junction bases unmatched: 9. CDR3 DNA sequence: TGTGCCAGCAGCTTAGGACCTCTGGGACAGGGGGCGAACGAGCAGTACTTC. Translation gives CASSLGPLGQGANEQYF.

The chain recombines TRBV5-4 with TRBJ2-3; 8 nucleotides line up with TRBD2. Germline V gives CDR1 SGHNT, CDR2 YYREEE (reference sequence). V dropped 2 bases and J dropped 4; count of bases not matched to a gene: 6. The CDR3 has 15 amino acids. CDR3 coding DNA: TGTGCCAGCAGCTTCAGCGGGAGTGGAGCAGATACGCAGTATTTT. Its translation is CASSFSGSGADTQYF.

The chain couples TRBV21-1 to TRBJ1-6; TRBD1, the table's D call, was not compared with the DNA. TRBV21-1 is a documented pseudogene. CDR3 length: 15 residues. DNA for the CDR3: TGTGCCAGCAGCAAAGATAAGGGGGATAATTCACCCCTCCACTTT. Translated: CASSKDKGDNSPLHF.

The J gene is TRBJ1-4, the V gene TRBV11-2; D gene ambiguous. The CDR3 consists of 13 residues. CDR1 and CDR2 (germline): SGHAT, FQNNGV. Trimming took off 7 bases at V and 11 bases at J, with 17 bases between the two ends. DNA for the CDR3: TGTGCCAGCACCTTTATCGGGAGTCGGAAACTGTTTTTT. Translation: CASTFIGSRKLFF. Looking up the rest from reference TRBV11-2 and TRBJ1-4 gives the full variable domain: EAGVAQSPRYKIIEKRQSVAFWCNPISGHATLYWYQQILGQGPKLLIQFQNNGVVDDSQLPKDRFSAERLKGVDSTLKIQPAKLEDSAVYLCASTFIGSRKLFFGSGTQLSVL.

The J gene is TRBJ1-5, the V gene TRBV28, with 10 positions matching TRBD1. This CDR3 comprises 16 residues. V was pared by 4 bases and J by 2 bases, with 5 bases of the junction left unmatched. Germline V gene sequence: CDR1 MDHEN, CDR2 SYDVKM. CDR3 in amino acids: CASSSTGGLGNQPQHF. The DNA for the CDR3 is TGTGCCAGCAGTTCGACAGGGGGCCTAGGCAATCAGCCCCAGCATTTT.